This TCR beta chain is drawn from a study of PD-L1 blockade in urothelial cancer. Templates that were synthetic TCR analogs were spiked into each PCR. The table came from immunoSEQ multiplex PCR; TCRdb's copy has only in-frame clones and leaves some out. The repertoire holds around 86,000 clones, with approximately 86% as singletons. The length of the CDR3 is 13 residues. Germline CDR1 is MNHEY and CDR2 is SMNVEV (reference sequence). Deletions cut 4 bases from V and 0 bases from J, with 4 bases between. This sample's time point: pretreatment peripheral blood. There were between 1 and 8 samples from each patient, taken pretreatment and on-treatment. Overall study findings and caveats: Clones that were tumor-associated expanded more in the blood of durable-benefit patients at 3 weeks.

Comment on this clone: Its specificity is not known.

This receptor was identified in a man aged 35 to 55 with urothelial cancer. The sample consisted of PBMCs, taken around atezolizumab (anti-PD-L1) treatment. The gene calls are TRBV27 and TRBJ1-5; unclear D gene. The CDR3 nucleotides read TGTGCCAGCAGTTCAGATAGCAATCAGCCCCAGCATTTT. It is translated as CASSSDSNQPQHF.